Each of the 7 T cell receptor beta chains below was sequenced from the same sample in a study of cytomegalovirus exposure and HLA in healthy donors. The PCR had 60 Vbeta and 13 Jbeta primers. Profiling relied on immunoSEQ multiplex PCR, and the TCRdb table lists in-frame clones only, not all of them. Among tens of thousands of clones listed, more than 60% were seen once. Material: PBMCs. These TCRs come from a man between 40 and 49 years old in good health and CMV-seronegative.

This clone was detected only once. The chain employs TRBV2 and TRBJ2-7, with 9 bases fitting TRBD1. There are 14 residues in the CDR3. Germline V lookup: CDR1 SNHLY, CDR2 FYNNEI. The V gene end was trimmed by 8 bases and the J gene end by 6 bases; junction bases not matched to a gene: 11. The CDR3, as DNA: TGTGCCAGCTATACAGGGGGCGGAGGGCGCGAGCAGTACTTC. Protein: CASYTGGGGREQYF.

This clone was counted once. The chain combines TRBV30 with TRBJ1-5; D ambiguous. V shed 2 bases and J shed 4 bases, with 12 bases lying between them. CDR3 length: 14 residues. Germline CDR1 and CDR2: GTSNPN and SVGIG (reference sequence). The CDR3 reads CAWSLQNLNQPQHF. The CDR3 region has the DNA TGTGCCTGGAGTCTCCAGAACCTTAATCAGCCCCAGCATTTT.

The rearrangement uses TRBV10-3 and TRBJ2-5; 8 nucleotides agree with TRBD1. This CDR3 has 14 amino acids. Germline V CDR1 and CDR2: ENHRY, SYGVKD. Germline trimming cut 5 bases from V and 2 bases from J; bases unmatched to any gene: 4. CDR3 sequence (DNA): TGTGCCATCAGTTTGGACAGGGCTCAAGAGACCCAGTACTTC. This translates into CAISLDRAQETQYF.

The chain has TRBV9 and TRBJ2-7; D is possibly TRBD2 (6 bases). The germline V gene has CDR1 SGDLS and CDR2 YYNGEE. V lost 3 bases and J 0 bases, leaving 13 bases between the germline ends. There are 15 residues in the CDR3. The CDR3 protein is CASSAGGATSYEQYF. DNA for the CDR3: TGTGCCAGCAGCGCGGGCGGGGCGACCTCCTACGAGCAGTACTTC.

The rearrangement joins TRBV10-3 to TRBJ2-7; TRBD1 matches at 9 bases. V was clipped by 8 bases and J by 0 bases; unmatched bases: 8. The CDR3 runs to 15 residues. The germline V gene encodes CDR1 ENHRY and CDR2 SYGVKD. The CDR3 sequence: CAIGQGIPPSYEQYF. The DNA for the CDR3 is TGTGCCATCGGACAGGGGATCCCCCCCTCCTACGAGCAGTACTTC.

This sequence joins TRBV2 and TRBJ2-3; D is possibly TRBD1 (6 bases). This CDR3 contains 13 residues. Trimming left V 8 bases short and J 2 bases short, with 11 bases between. CDR1 is SNHLY and CDR2 is FYNNEI in the germline V gene. The CDR3 DNA is TGTGCCAGCGGAGACAGGTACACAGATACGCAGTATTTT. It yields the protein CASGDRYTDTQYF.

DNA of the CDR3: TGTGCCAGCAAGCCCTCGGGGGATGGGATGTCTGAAGCTTTCTTT. Translated, it gives CASKPSGDGMSEAFF. The chain recombines TRBV10-3 with TRBJ1-1, with D tentatively TRBD1 (5 bases). The V end was cut by 10 bases, the J end by 6 bases, with 24 bases between. Looked up from germline, CDR1 is ENHRY and CDR2 is SYGVKD. This CDR3 region has 15 residues.